This T cell receptor beta chain was captured in a study of blood T cell repertoires in COVID-19. About the research overall: Researchers got acute and convalescent COVID-19 samples from the United States, Italy and Spain. Nucleic acid was either cDNA or gDNA, and it came from T cells, B-cell-depleted T cells, or PBMCs.

In the study's own analysis: Amplification from reference gene primers served as the basis for estimated nucleated cell counts. Measured with immunoSEQ multiplex PCR; TCRdb has only the in-frame clones, and not every one. V and J calls plus clone size are reproduced from that table; the DNA served to infer D and trimming. The repertoire has 200,000 to 250,000 clones, 82% of them found once; the top ten carry 3.5% to 4%. This CDR3 comprises 15 residues. V lost 4 bases and J 7 bases, leaving 20 bases between the germline ends. Germline V gives CDR1 SGHRS, CDR2 YFSETQ. The J gene is TRBJ1-2, the V gene TRBV5-1, with D maybe TRBD1 (5 bases). The sequenced sample was peripheral blood. The sequence was obtained from a woman of 80 years or more with acute or convalescent COVID-19. This CDR3 is CASSARQPPEGGYTF. CDR3 in DNA: TGCGCCAGCAGCGCCAGACAGCCCCCGGAGGGTGGCTACACCTTC.